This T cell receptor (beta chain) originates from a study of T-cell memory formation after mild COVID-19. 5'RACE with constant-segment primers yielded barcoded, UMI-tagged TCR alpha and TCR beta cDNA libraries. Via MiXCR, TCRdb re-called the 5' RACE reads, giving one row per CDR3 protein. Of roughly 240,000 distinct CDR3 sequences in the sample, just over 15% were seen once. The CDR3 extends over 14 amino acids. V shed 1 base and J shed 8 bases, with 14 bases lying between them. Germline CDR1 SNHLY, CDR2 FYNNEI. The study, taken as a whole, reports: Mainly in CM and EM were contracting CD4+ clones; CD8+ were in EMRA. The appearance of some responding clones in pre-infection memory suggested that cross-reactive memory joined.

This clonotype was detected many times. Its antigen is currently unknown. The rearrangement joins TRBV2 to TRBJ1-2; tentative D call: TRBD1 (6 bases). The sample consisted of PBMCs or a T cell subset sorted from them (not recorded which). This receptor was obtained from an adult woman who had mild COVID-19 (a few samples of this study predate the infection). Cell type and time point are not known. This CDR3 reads CASSEVPGARGYTF. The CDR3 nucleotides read TGTGCCAGCAGTGAAGTCCCGGGGGCGAGGGGCTACACCTTC.